Below, 7 T cell receptor beta chains from the same sample are listed, as sequenced in a study of blood T cell repertoires in COVID-19. TCRdb's copy holds only in-frame clones and misses some; the assay was immunoSEQ multiplex PCR. The sample shows under 25,000 clones, over 65% of them seen only once. Source material: peripheral blood. The origin of the receptors is a human donor in a cohort sampled during active or convalescent COVID-19.

The chain employs TRBV27 and TRBJ1-6, with 8 bases aligning to TRBD1. The CDR3 covers 13 residues. From germline, CDR1 is MNHEY and CDR2 SMNVEV (reference sequence). V gave up 6 bases and J gave up 7 bases; unmatched junction bases: 2. CDR3 DNA sequence: TGTGCCAGCAGAAACAGGGGGAATTCACCCCTCCACTTT. Translated: CASRNRGNSPLHF.

The chain uses TRBV28 and TRBJ2-2; 14 bases align to TRBD2. V trimming: 5 bases; J trimming: 4 bases; junction bases outside the gene matches: 12. In germline, CDR1 is MDHEN, CDR2 SYDVKM. This CDR3 is 19 amino acids long. The CDR3 region has the DNA TGTGCCAGCAGTGCGCCGGGACTAGCGGGAGTTATTGCCACCGGGGAGCTGTTTTTT. The encoded protein is CASSAPGLAGVIATGELFF.

The chain employs TRBV9 and TRBJ1-1; 9 bases match TRBD1. J gave up 2 bases and V 3 bases, and 5 bases lay outside the gene matches. CDR3 length: 15 amino acids. The germline V gene encodes CDR1 SGDLS and CDR2 YYNGEE. For the CDR3, the DNA is TGTGCCAGCAGCGCTCAGGGACAGGGAAACACTGAAGCTTTCTTT. Its protein product is CASSAQGQGNTEAFF.

The chain is built from TRBV9 and TRBJ2-1; D gene uncertain. Germline values: CDR1 SGDLS, CDR2 YYNGEE. Trimming cost V 0 bases and J 6 bases, with 10 bases left between them. There are 14 residues in the CDR3. The CDR3 is CASSVGPSANEQFF. CDR3 nucleotides: TGTGCCAGCAGCGTAGGGCCATCCGCCAATGAGCAGTTCTTC. Drawing the rest from reference TRBV9 and TRBJ2-1, the complete variable domain is DSGVTQTPKHLITATGQRVTLRCSPRSGDLSVYWYQQSLDQGLQFLIQYYNGEERAKGNILERFSAQQFPDLHSELNLSSLELGDSALYFCASSVGPSANEQFFGPGTRLTVL.

This clone was found a few times. The rearrangement links TRBV6-5 to TRBJ1-5; TRBD1 agrees at 7 bases. The CDR3 loop spans 14 amino acids. The trim removed 2 bases at V and 6 bases at J, leaving 4 bases unmatched. Germline CDR1 is MNHEY and CDR2 is SVGAGI. CDR3 nucleotide sequence: TGTGCCAGCAGTTACGACAGGGAAAGTCAGCCCCAGCATTTT. Its protein product is CASSYDRESQPQHF.

The sample holds a few counts of this clone. This chain connects TRBV27 to TRBJ2-7, with a possible D match to TRBD2 (5 bases). Trimming removed 6 bases at V and 0 bases at J, with 9 bases between. Per germline, CDR1 MNHEY and CDR2 SMNVEV (reference sequence). The CDR3 loop spans 13 amino acids. CDR3 in DNA: TGTGCCAGCAGAGGAGGAAGCTCCTACGAGCAGTACTTC. Translating it yields CASRGGSSYEQYF.

This sequence joins TRBV28 and TRBJ1-2; 10 bases are shared with TRBD1. Germline trimming cut 7 bases from V and 4 bases from J; bases unmatched to any gene: 12. Per the germline V gene, CDR1 is MDHEN and CDR2 is SYDVKM. This CDR3 contains 16 residues. CDR3 nucleotides: TGTGCCAGCACTTCACCCGGACAGGGGGTATCCTATGGCTACACCTTC. Amino acid sequence: CASTSPGQGVSYGYTF.